This TCR beta chain was captured by sequencing in a study of cytomegalovirus exposure and HLA in healthy donors. This CDR3 contains 13 residues. The germline CDR1 and CDR2 sequences are MNHNS and SASEGT. The ends were cut back, 4 bases at V and 2 bases at J, with 9 bases in the middle. The assay was immunoSEQ multiplex PCR, and TCRdb's table has in-frame clones only and misses some. Here the sample spans 200,000 to 250,000 clones, around 90% being singletons. This chain connects TRBV6-1 to TRBJ2-7, with D tentatively TRBD1 (6 bases). The sample was PBMCs. The sequence was collected from a woman between 18 and 30 years old in good health and CMV-seronegative. CDR3 coding DNA: TGTGCCAGCAGTGTCACAGGGACCTACGAGCAGTACTTC. Its protein is CASSVTGTYEQYF.